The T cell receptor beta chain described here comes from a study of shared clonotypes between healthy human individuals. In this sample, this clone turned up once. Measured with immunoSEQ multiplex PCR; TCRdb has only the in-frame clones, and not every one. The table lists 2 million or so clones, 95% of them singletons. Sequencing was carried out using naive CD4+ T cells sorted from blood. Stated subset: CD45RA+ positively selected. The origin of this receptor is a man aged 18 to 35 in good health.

The CDR3 region has the DNA TGTGCCAGCAGCTTAGTGTTCGACTACTCCTACGAGCAGTACTTC. Residues: CASSLVFDYSYEQYF. The V and J genes are TRBV11-3 and TRBJ2-7; possible D gene TRBD2, 5 bases. V was pared by 1 base and J by 0 bases, with 10 bases between. This CDR3 comprises 15 residues. From germline, CDR1 is SGHNT and CDR2 YENEEA.